This T cell receptor (beta chain) is from a study of shared clonotypes between healthy human individuals. General study points: Among donors, the sharing of clonotypes was expected to be influenced by sequencing depth.

The CDR3 is 15 residues long. V gave up 3 bases and J gave up 3 bases; unmatched junction bases: 6. Per the germline V gene, CDR1 is SQVTM and CDR2 is ANQGSEA. To note about this clone: Antigen specificity is unknown.

Over several immunoSEQ plates, each subset's genomic DNA was distributed in even portions. Ten immunoSEQ deep assay plates were used to sequence the DNA of unsorted PBMCs. Clones were sequenced by immunoSEQ multiplex PCR, and TCRdb holds only the in-frame ones, with some missing. The sample lists fewer than 650,000 clones, 75% to 85% seen once, with over 10% in the top ten. The rearrangement joins TRBV29-1 to TRBJ2-1; 9 bases align to TRBD2. This TCR was recovered from a woman between 40 and 55 years old in good health. Some clones in this sample may be carry-over from other donors' samples. Source material: PBMCs. The CDR3 nucleotides are TGCAGCGTTGATCTAGCGGGAAACGTCTACAATGAGCAGTTCTTC. Residues: CSVDLAGNVYNEQFF.